This is a list of T cell receptor beta chains from one sample in a study of T cell responses to AZD1222 COVID-19 vaccine. TCRdb's copy holds only in-frame clones and misses some; the assay was immunoSEQ multiplex PCR. Of some 200,000 clones in the sample, approximately 90% were seen once. The sequencing used peripheral blood, collected on day 0 of AZD1222 vaccination. These receptors were obtained from an adult in good health. The CDR3 runs from the conserved cysteine through the conserved F or W. D genes are given only for firm matches. Clone size, where shown, is once, few, many, or a class for clones that have expanded.

v_call: TRBV6-1
d_call: .
j_call: TRBJ1-2
clone_size: .
cdr3_aa: CASSESADNYGYTF
cdr3_nt: TGTGCCAGCAGTGAATCGGCAGATAACTATGGCTACACCTTC

v_call: TRBV19
d_call: .
j_call: TRBJ1-2
clone_size: .
cdr3_aa: CASSPGLAGPPYGYTF
cdr3_nt: TGTGCCAGTAGCCCAGGGTTGGCAGGCCCCCCCTATGGCTACACCTTC

v_call: TRBV6-5
d_call: .
j_call: TRBJ2-2
clone_size: .
cdr3_aa: CASSYLSGANTGELFF
cdr3_nt: TGTGCCAGCAGTTACTTGTCAGGGGCGAACACCGGGGAGCTGTTTTTT

v_call: TRBV11-2
d_call: .
j_call: TRBJ2-7
clone_size: .
cdr3_aa: CASSLAGVDEQYF
cdr3_nt: TGTGCCAGCAGCTTAGCGGGGGTGGACGAGCAGTACTTC

v_call: TRBV18
d_call: TRBD1
j_call: TRBJ1-1
clone_size: .
cdr3_aa: CASSPGTGSDTEAFF
cdr3_nt: TGTGCCAGCTCACCGGGGACAGGGAGCGACACTGAAGCTTTCTTT

v_call: TRBV11-2
d_call: TRBD2
j_call: TRBJ2-3
clone_size: once
cdr3_aa: CASSLDSGGEDTQYF
cdr3_nt: TGTGCCAGCAGCTTAGATTCTGGGGGGGAGGATACGCAGTATTTT

v_call: TRBV27
d_call: TRBD2
j_call: TRBJ2-2
clone_size: .
cdr3_aa: CASSYRTSQNTGELFF
cdr3_nt: TGTGCCAGCAGTTATAGGACTAGCCAGAACACCGGGGAGCTGTTTTTT

v_call: TRBV5-5
d_call: .
j_call: TRBJ1-2
clone_size: .
cdr3_aa: CASSLAGIPMSGYTF
cdr3_nt: TGTGCCAGCAGCTTGGCAGGGATTCCAATGAGTGGCTACACCTTC

v_call: TRBV15
d_call: .
j_call: TRBJ2-3
clone_size: .
cdr3_aa: CATSRDTRRPQGRGDLRTDTQYF
cdr3_nt: TGTGCCACCAGCAGAGACACTCGTCGGCCCCAGGGGCGAGGTGATTTGCGGACAGATACGCAGTATTTT

v_call: TRBV7-2
d_call: TRBD1
j_call: TRBJ1-2
clone_size: once
cdr3_aa: CASSLDWTGTWGYTF
cdr3_nt: TGTGCCAGCAGCTTAGACTGGACAGGGACGTGGGGCTACACCTTC

v_call: TRBV2
d_call: .
j_call: TRBJ2-1
clone_size: .
cdr3_aa: CASSGGINEQFF
cdr3_nt: TGTGCCAGCAGTGGGGGAATTAATGAGCAGTTCTTC

v_call: TRBV15
d_call: TRBD2
j_call: TRBJ2-1
clone_size: .
cdr3_aa: CATSRTSGVNEQFF
cdr3_nt: TGTGCCACCAGTCGGACTAGCGGGGTCAATGAGCAGTTCTTC

v_call: TRBV5-4
d_call: TRBD1
j_call: TRBJ2-1
clone_size: .
cdr3_aa: CASSRGQGVRDEQFF
cdr3_nt: TGTGCCAGCAGCAGGGGACAGGGGGTACGGGATGAGCAGTTCTTC

v_call: TRBV5-1
d_call: TRBD1
j_call: TRBJ2-3
clone_size: .
cdr3_aa: CASSLGQVGDTQYF
cdr3_nt: TGCGCCAGCAGCTTAGGACAGGTGGGGGATACGCAGTATTTT

v_call: TRBV11-2
d_call: .
j_call: TRBJ2-7
clone_size: .
cdr3_aa: CASSPVRGSHEQYF
cdr3_nt: TGTGCCAGCAGCCCAGTGAGGGGGTCCCACGAGCAGTACTTC

v_call: TRBV7-2
d_call: .
j_call: TRBJ2-1
clone_size: .
cdr3_aa: CASSPSAQTYNEQFF
cdr3_nt: TGTGCCAGCAGCCCGAGTGCGCAGACCTACAATGAGCAGTTCTTC

v_call: TRBV9
d_call: .
j_call: TRBJ2-1
clone_size: .
cdr3_aa: CASSVGDLEQFF
cdr3_nt: TGTGCCAGCAGCGTAGGGGACCTTGAGCAGTTCTTC

v_call: TRBV7-2
d_call: TRBD2
j_call: TRBJ2-5
clone_size: .
cdr3_aa: CASSLLAGGETQYF
cdr3_nt: TGTGCCAGCAGCCTTCTAGCGGGGGGAGAGACCCAGTACTTC

v_call: TRBV19
d_call: .
j_call: TRBJ1-1
clone_size: .
cdr3_aa: CASSIRTQGEAFF
cdr3_nt: TGTGCCAGTAGTATTCGGACTCAAGGGGAAGCTTTCTTT

v_call: TRBV2
d_call: .
j_call: TRBJ2-3
clone_size: .
cdr3_aa: CASTHLGGAQDTQYF
cdr3_nt: TGTGCCAGCACTCACCTCGGAGGGGCACAAGATACGCAGTATTTT

v_call: TRBV20-1
d_call: .
j_call: TRBJ1-5
clone_size: .
cdr3_aa: CSASLGVSQPQHF
cdr3_nt: TGCAGTGCTAGTCTAGGGGTTAGCCAGCCCCAGCATTTT

v_call: TRBV29-1
d_call: TRBD1
j_call: TRBJ2-7
clone_size: once
cdr3_aa: CSAPGGYEQYF
cdr3_nt: TGCAGCGCCCCAGGGGGCTACGAGCAGTACTTC

v_call: TRBV20-1
d_call: .
j_call: TRBJ2-3
clone_size: .
cdr3_aa: CSLRGTDTQYF
cdr3_nt: TGCAGTCTCAGGGGCACAGATACGCAGTATTTT

v_call: TRBV9
d_call: .
j_call: TRBJ2-6
clone_size: few
cdr3_aa: CASSVAASGANVLTF
cdr3_nt: TGTGCCAGCAGCGTAGCCGCCTCTGGGGCCAACGTCCTGACTTTC

v_call: TRBV19
d_call: .
j_call: TRBJ1-2
clone_size: once
cdr3_aa: CASSMELDYGYTF
cdr3_nt: TGTGCCAGTAGTATGGAGTTGGACTATGGCTACACCTTC

v_call: TRBV5-4
d_call: .
j_call: TRBJ2-7
clone_size: .
cdr3_aa: CASSSSRGRVDLSSYEQYF
cdr3_nt: TGTGCCAGCAGCTCCTCCCGGGGCAGGGTCGACCTCAGCTCCTACGAGCAGTACTTC

v_call: TRBV5-1
d_call: TRBD1
j_call: TRBJ2-7
clone_size: .
cdr3_aa: CASSSTGVSYYEQYF
cdr3_nt: TGCGCCAGCAGCTCGACAGGGGTGAGCTACTACGAGCAGTACTTC

v_call: TRBV2
d_call: TRBD1
j_call: TRBJ2-1
clone_size: .
cdr3_aa: CASSEKGGWYNEQFF
cdr3_nt: TGTGCCAGCAGTGAAAAAGGGGGCTGGTACAATGAGCAGTTCTTC

v_call: TRBV10-1
d_call: .
j_call: TRBJ2-5
clone_size: .
cdr3_aa: CASSNFSSGYETQYF
cdr3_nt: TGCGCCAGCAGTAATTTTTCTTCAGGGTATGAGACCCAGTACTTC

v_call: TRBV25-1
d_call: .
j_call: TRBJ2-5
clone_size: .
cdr3_aa: CASSSTPPMGETQYF
cdr3_nt: TGTGCCAGCAGTTCGACACCCCCGATGGGAGAGACCCAGTACTTC

v_call: TRBV12-5
d_call: TRBD1
j_call: TRBJ1-2
clone_size: .
cdr3_aa: CASGLVLVRDRGRGDGYTF
cdr3_nt: TGTGCTAGTGGTTTGGTACTTGTTAGGGACAGGGGCCGAGGGGATGGCTACACCTTC

v_call: TRBV5-1
d_call: TRBD2
j_call: TRBJ2-1
clone_size: few
cdr3_aa: CASSLNSVLAGFEQFF
cdr3_nt: TGCGCCAGCAGCTTGAATAGCGTACTAGCGGGATTTGAGCAGTTCTTC

v_call: TRBV6-2/TRBV6-3
d_call: .
j_call: TRBJ2-7
clone_size: .
cdr3_aa: CASSYFQGVSYEQYF
cdr3_nt: TGTGCCAGCAGTTACTTTCAGGGAGTCTCCTACGAGCAGTACTTC

v_call: TRBV5-1
d_call: .
j_call: TRBJ2-6
clone_size: .
cdr3_aa: CASSLDGSGANVLTF
cdr3_nt: TGCGCCAGCAGCTTGGACGGCTCTGGGGCCAACGTCCTGACTTTC

v_call: TRBV5-8
d_call: .
j_call: TRBJ2-1
clone_size: .
cdr3_aa: CASSLFMGGKAEQFF
cdr3_nt: TGTGCCAGCAGCTTGTTTATGGGCGGGAAGGCTGAGCAGTTCTTC

v_call: TRBV5-1
d_call: .
j_call: TRBJ2-3
clone_size: .
cdr3_aa: CASSYIASGTDTQYF
cdr3_nt: TGCGCCAGCAGCTACATAGCTAGCGGCACAGATACGCAGTATTTT

v_call: TRBV6-5
d_call: TRBD2
j_call: TRBJ2-7
clone_size: .
cdr3_aa: CASMGSGGSYEQYF
cdr3_nt: TGTGCCAGCATGGGTAGCGGGGGTTCCTACGAGCAGTACTTC